This is a list of T cell receptor beta chains from one sample in a study of T cell responses to AZD1222 COVID-19 vaccine. Repertoires were generated with immunoSEQ multiplex PCR, while TCRdb's copy carries only in-frame clones and drops some. The sample has roughly 140,000 clones, 82% seen once; the top ten hold around 4.1%. The specimen comprised peripheral blood, sampled on day 0 of MenACWY control vaccination. These receptors were collected from an adult in good health. Both conserved end residues are part of each CDR3. Fields, in order: clone size, D gene, V gene, CDR3 length, J gene, CDR3 DNA, CDR3 protein. The D gene is left open where the match is weak. Only some rows state a clone size, as once, few, many or a class for expanded clones.

abundance: .; d_gene: .; v_gene: TRBV9; len: 15; j_gene: TRBJ2-3; CDR3nt: TGTGCCAGCAGCGTAGGAGGCGGGTCCACAGATACGCAGTATTTT; CDR3aa: CASSVGGGSTDTQYF
abundance: .; d_gene: .; v_gene: TRBV4-1; len: 17; j_gene: TRBJ1-3; CDR3nt: TGCGCCAGCAGCCAAGATCCCCCGGGAACGGCTGGAAACACCATATATTTT; CDR3aa: CASSQDPPGTAGNTIYF
abundance: .; d_gene: .; v_gene: TRBV5-1; len: 15; j_gene: TRBJ1-5; CDR3nt: TGCGCCAGCAGCTTAACAGGGCTGGGCAATCAGCCCCAGCATTTT; CDR3aa: CASSLTGLGNQPQHF
abundance: .; d_gene: TRBD1; v_gene: TRBV25-1; len: 13; j_gene: TRBJ1-1; CDR3nt: TGTGCCAGCAAACAGGGGGCCCACACTGAAGCTTTCTTT; CDR3aa: CASKQGAHTEAFF
abundance: .; d_gene: .; v_gene: TRBV7-9; len: 13; j_gene: TRBJ1-1; CDR3nt: TGTGCCAGCACCACGCTAGGGGGAACTGAAGCTTTCTTT; CDR3aa: CASTTLGGTEAFF
abundance: few; d_gene: .; v_gene: TRBV5-1; len: 15; j_gene: TRBJ1-5; CDR3nt: TGCGCCAGCAGCGTCAGACAGGCCCGGAATCAGCCCCAGCATTTT; CDR3aa: CASSVRQARNQPQHF
abundance: few; d_gene: .; v_gene: TRBV2; len: 14; j_gene: TRBJ2-7; CDR3nt: TGTGCCAGCAAGGGCAGGACGGACTCCTACGAGCAGTACTTC; CDR3aa: CASKGRTDSYEQYF
abundance: .; d_gene: .; v_gene: TRBV3-1/TRBV3-2; len: 15; j_gene: TRBJ2-5; CDR3nt: TGTGCCAGCAGCACATACCAGGGGGGGCAAGAGACCCAGTACTTC; CDR3aa: CASSTYQGGQETQYF
abundance: .; d_gene: TRBD1; v_gene: TRBV7-2; len: 15; j_gene: TRBJ1-1; CDR3nt: TGTGCCAGCAGATATACCGGGACAGCGAACACTGAAGCTTTCTTT; CDR3aa: CASRYTGTANTEAFF
abundance: .; d_gene: .; v_gene: TRBV6-5; len: 15; j_gene: TRBJ2-2; CDR3nt: TGTGCCAGCACCAGGAAAACAGGGAACACCGGGGAGCTGTTTTTT; CDR3aa: CASTRKTGNTGELFF
abundance: .; d_gene: TRBD1; v_gene: TRBV3-1/TRBV3-2; len: 16; j_gene: TRBJ1-5; CDR3nt: TGTGCCAGCAGCTCGGGGACAGTGATTAGCAATCAGCCCCAGCATTTT; CDR3aa: CASSSGTVISNQPQHF
abundance: .; d_gene: TRBD2; v_gene: TRBV2; len: 16; j_gene: TRBJ2-1; CDR3nt: TGTGCCAGCAGTGAGGCCCCTGGCGGGGGGGCCGGTGAGCAGTTCTTC; CDR3aa: CASSEAPGGGAGEQFF
abundance: .; d_gene: TRBD1; v_gene: TRBV2; len: 15; j_gene: TRBJ2-2; CDR3nt: TGTGCCAGCAGGCGGACAGGGGGCGACACTGGGGAGCTGTTTTTT; CDR3aa: CASRRTGGDTGELFF
abundance: .; d_gene: TRBD1; v_gene: TRBV9; len: 15; j_gene: TRBJ2-3; CDR3nt: TGTGCCAGCAGCGTGTGGGGACAGGACACAGATACGCAGTATTTT; CDR3aa: CASSVWGQDTDTQYF
abundance: .; d_gene: .; v_gene: TRBV3-1/TRBV3-2; len: 16; j_gene: TRBJ2-5; CDR3nt: TGTGCCAGCAGCCAACTTGAGGCTAGCTCTCGGGAGACCCAGTACTTC; CDR3aa: CASSQLEASSRETQYF
abundance: few; d_gene: .; v_gene: TRBV29-1; len: 12; j_gene: TRBJ2-5; CDR3nt: TGCAGCGTACACCGTCTCGGGGAGACCCAGTACTTC; CDR3aa: CSVHRLGETQYF
abundance: .; d_gene: .; v_gene: TRBV5-5; len: 14; j_gene: TRBJ1-5; CDR3nt: TGTGCCAGCAGTTTACAGGGCTTTAATCAGCCCCAGCATTTT; CDR3aa: CASSLQGFNQPQHF
abundance: .; d_gene: TRBD1; v_gene: TRBV4-1; len: 15; j_gene: TRBJ2-1; CDR3nt: TGCGCCAGCAGTCCCCTACAGGGGGGAGTGCGTGAGCAGTTCTTC; CDR3aa: CASSPLQGGVREQFF
abundance: .; d_gene: .; v_gene: TRBV9; len: 14; j_gene: TRBJ1-3; CDR3nt: TGTGCCAGCAGCTCCGGTTTCTCTGGAAACACCATATATTTT; CDR3aa: CASSSGFSGNTIYF
abundance: .; d_gene: TRBD2; v_gene: TRBV10-1; len: 16; j_gene: TRBJ2-1; CDR3nt: TGCGCCAGCAGTGAGTCGGCTAGCGGGGGTTACAATGAGCAGTTCTTC; CDR3aa: CASSESASGGYNEQFF
abundance: .; d_gene: .; v_gene: TRBV28; len: 15; j_gene: TRBJ1-3; CDR3nt: TGTGCCAGCAGCCTTATTCAGGGGTCTGGAAACACCATATATTTT; CDR3aa: CASSLIQGSGNTIYF
abundance: once; d_gene: TRBD1; v_gene: TRBV27; len: 17; j_gene: TRBJ1-2; CDR3nt: TGTGCCAGCAGTTTAAAGGGGGACAGACGACTAGTCTATGGCTACACCTTC; CDR3aa: CASSLKGDRRLVYGYTF
abundance: .; d_gene: .; v_gene: TRBV28; len: 15; j_gene: TRBJ1-1; CDR3nt: TGTGCCAGCAGCCCCGTACGGATTTTGGGGACTGAAGCTTTCTTT; CDR3aa: CASSPVRILGTEAFF
abundance: .; d_gene: TRBD1; v_gene: TRBV19; len: 18; j_gene: TRBJ2-3; CDR3nt: TGTGCCAGTAGTATAGGCGCAACCGGGACAGGGGGCACAGATACGCAGTATTTT; CDR3aa: CASSIGATGTGGTDTQYF
abundance: .; d_gene: TRBD1; v_gene: TRBV14; len: 15; j_gene: TRBJ2-2; CDR3nt: TGTGCCAGCAGCCAAAGGGGGCTTGGCACCGGGGAGCTGTTTTTT; CDR3aa: CASSQRGLGTGELFF
abundance: .; d_gene: .; v_gene: TRBV5-4; len: 17; j_gene: TRBJ1-1; CDR3nt: TGTGCCAGCAGCTTGGAACTCCCCCGCGGGAGGAACACTGAAGCTTTCTTT; CDR3aa: CASSLELPRGRNTEAFF
abundance: .; d_gene: .; v_gene: TRBV19; len: 15; j_gene: TRBJ1-2; CDR3nt: TGTGCCAGTAGTATTCCAGGATCAAACCTCTATGGCTACACCTTC; CDR3aa: CASSIPGSNLYGYTF
abundance: .; d_gene: .; v_gene: TRBV7-3; len: 14; j_gene: TRBJ2-5; CDR3nt: TGTGCCAGCAGCCCAGGGACCCGCGGCGCGGCCCAGTACTTC; CDR3aa: CASSPGTRGAAQYF
abundance: .; d_gene: .; v_gene: TRBV10-3; len: 12; j_gene: TRBJ1-2; CDR3nt: TGTGCCATCAGTGGGGCTATAGGGACCTACACCTTC; CDR3aa: CAISGAIGTYTF
abundance: .; d_gene: .; v_gene: TRBV5-1; len: 14; j_gene: TRBJ2-7; CDR3nt: TGCGCCAGCAGCTCCGGGACCGTATCCTACGAGCAGTACTTC; CDR3aa: CASSSGTVSYEQYF
abundance: .; d_gene: .; v_gene: TRBV28; len: 14; j_gene: TRBJ2-3; CDR3nt: TGTGCCAGCAGTTTATCCAGGGTACAAGATACGCAGTATTTT; CDR3aa: CASSLSRVQDTQYF
abundance: .; d_gene: .; v_gene: TRBV4-1; len: 13; j_gene: TRBJ1-4; CDR3nt: TGCGCCAGCAGCCCAGGGAGACGTGAAAAACTGTTTTTT; CDR3aa: CASSPGRREKLFF
abundance: .; d_gene: TRBD2; v_gene: TRBV18; len: 15; j_gene: TRBJ2-3; CDR3nt: TGTGCCAGCTCACCTCTAGCGGGGGGCACAGATACGCAGTATTTT; CDR3aa: CASSPLAGGTDTQYF
abundance: few; d_gene: .; v_gene: TRBV18; len: 14; j_gene: TRBJ1-2; CDR3nt: TGTGCCAGCTCACCACCCCAGGCAGGCTATGGCTACACCTTC; CDR3aa: CASSPPQAGYGYTF
abundance: .; d_gene: TRBD2; v_gene: TRBV2; len: 16; j_gene: TRBJ2-1; CDR3nt: TGTGCCAGCAGTTCGCAAGCGGGGGGCACCTACAATGAGCAGTTCTTC; CDR3aa: CASSSQAGGTYNEQFF
abundance: .; d_gene: TRBD1; v_gene: TRBV19; len: 14; j_gene: TRBJ1-2; CDR3nt: TGTGCCAGTGGATCCGGACAGGGCTCTCATGGCTACACCTTC; CDR3aa: CASGSGQGSHGYTF
abundance: .; d_gene: .; v_gene: TRBV18; len: 12; j_gene: TRBJ2-3; CDR3nt: TGTGCCAGCTCACCAGGGAAAGATACGCAGTATTTT; CDR3aa: CASSPGKDTQYF
abundance: .; d_gene: .; v_gene: TRBV18; len: 14; j_gene: TRBJ1-3; CDR3nt: TGTGCCAGCTCAGCCGGGACCCTCGGAAACACCATATATTTT; CDR3aa: CASSAGTLGNTIYF
abundance: .; d_gene: TRBD1; v_gene: TRBV2; len: 13; j_gene: TRBJ1-1; CDR3nt: TGTGCCAGCAGCCGGACAGGTTCAACTGAAGCTTTCTTT; CDR3aa: CASSRTGSTEAFF
abundance: .; d_gene: TRBD2; v_gene: TRBV3-1/TRBV3-2; len: 15; j_gene: TRBJ2-7; CDR3nt: TGTGCCAGCAGCCAGCCGGGGGGTTCCTCCTACGAGCAGTACTTC; CDR3aa: CASSQPGGSSYEQYF
abundance: once; d_gene: .; v_gene: TRBV2; len: 14; j_gene: TRBJ2-7; CDR3nt: TGTGCCAGCAGTTTACAACAGGGGAGGTACGAGCAGTACTTC; CDR3aa: CASSLQQGRYEQYF
abundance: once; d_gene: .; v_gene: TRBV6-1; len: 12; j_gene: TRBJ2-7; CDR3nt: TGTGCCAGCAGTGAATGGGGAAACGAGCAGTACTTC; CDR3aa: CASSEWGNEQYF
abundance: .; d_gene: .; v_gene: TRBV11-2; len: 16; j_gene: TRBJ2-2; CDR3nt: TGTGCCAGCAGCTTTGAATCTCCGAAGAACACCGGGGAGCTGTTTTTT; CDR3aa: CASSFESPKNTGELFF
abundance: .; d_gene: TRBD2; v_gene: TRBV7-6; len: 16; j_gene: TRBJ2-2; CDR3nt: TGTGCCAGCAGCCCAATCGGGGGGACGGCCACCGGGGAGCTGTTTTTT; CDR3aa: CASSPIGGTATGELFF
abundance: .; d_gene: .; v_gene: TRBV7-3; len: 15; j_gene: TRBJ1-2; CDR3nt: TGTGCCAGCAGCTTAAACGGACTAGCTAACTATGGCTACACCTTC; CDR3aa: CASSLNGLANYGYTF
abundance: .; d_gene: .; v_gene: TRBV7-3; len: 16; j_gene: TRBJ2-2; CDR3nt: TGTGCCAGCAGCTTACGGACGGTGCCGAACACCGGGGAGCTGTTTTTT; CDR3aa: CASSLRTVPNTGELFF
abundance: once; d_gene: .; v_gene: TRBV6-5; len: 16; j_gene: TRBJ2-6; CDR3nt: TGTGCCAGCAGTTACTCGAAGACCTCTGGGGCCAACGTCCTGACTTTC; CDR3aa: CASSYSKTSGANVLTF
abundance: .; d_gene: TRBD2; v_gene: TRBV5-1; len: 16; j_gene: TRBJ2-3; CDR3nt: TGCGCCAGCAGCTCGGGACTAGCGGGGTTAAGGGTGGCGCAGTATTTT; CDR3aa: CASSSGLAGLRVAQYF